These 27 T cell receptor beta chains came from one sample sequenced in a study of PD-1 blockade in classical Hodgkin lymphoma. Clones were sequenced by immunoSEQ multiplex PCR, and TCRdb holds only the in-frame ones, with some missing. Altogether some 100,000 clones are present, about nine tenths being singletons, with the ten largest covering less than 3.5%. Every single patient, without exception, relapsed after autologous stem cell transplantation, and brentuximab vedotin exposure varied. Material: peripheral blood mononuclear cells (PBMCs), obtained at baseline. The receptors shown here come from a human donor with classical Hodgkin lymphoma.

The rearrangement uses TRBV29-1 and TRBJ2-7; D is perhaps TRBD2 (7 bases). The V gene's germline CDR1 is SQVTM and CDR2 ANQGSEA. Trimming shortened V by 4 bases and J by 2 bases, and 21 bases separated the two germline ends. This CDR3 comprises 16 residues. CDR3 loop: CSVALGASGSTYEQYF. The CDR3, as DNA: TGCAGCGTTGCCCTGGGGGCTAGCGGTAGCACCTACGAGCAGTACTTC.

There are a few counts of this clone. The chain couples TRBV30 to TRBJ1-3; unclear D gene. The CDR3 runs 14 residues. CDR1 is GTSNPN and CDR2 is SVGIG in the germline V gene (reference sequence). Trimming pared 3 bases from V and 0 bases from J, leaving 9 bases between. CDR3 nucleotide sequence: TGTGCCTGGAGGGTCCAGTCCTCTGGAAACACCATATATTTT. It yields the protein CAWRVQSSGNTIYF.

CDR3 protein: CASNYNGQETQYF. The DNA of the CDR3 is TGTGCCAGCAATTACAATGGGCAAGAGACCCAGTACTTC. This sequence joins TRBV6-1 and TRBJ2-5; D is unclear. The V and J ends lost 7 bases and 2 bases respectively, with 11 bases between them. The V gene's germline CDR1 is MNHNS and CDR2 SASEGT. CDR3 length equals 13 residues.

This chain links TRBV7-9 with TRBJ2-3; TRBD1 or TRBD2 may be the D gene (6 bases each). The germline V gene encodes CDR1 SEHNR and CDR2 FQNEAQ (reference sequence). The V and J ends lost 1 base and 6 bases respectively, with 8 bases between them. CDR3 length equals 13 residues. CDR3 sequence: CASSLGGADTQYF. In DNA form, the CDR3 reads TGTGCCAGCAGCTTAGGGGGGGCGGATACGCAGTATTTT.

This chain's CDR3 is CTSSQDRASGIQYF. CDR3 DNA sequence: TGCACCAGCAGCCAAGATAGGGCGTCGGGCATTCAGTACTTC. The chain uses TRBV1 and TRBJ2-4. TRBV1 corresponds to a pseudogene. This CDR3 has 14 amino acids.

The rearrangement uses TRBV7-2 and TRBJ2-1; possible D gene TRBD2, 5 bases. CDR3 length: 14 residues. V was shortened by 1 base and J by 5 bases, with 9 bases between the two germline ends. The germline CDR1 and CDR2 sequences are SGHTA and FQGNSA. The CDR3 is CASSLGHGNNEQFF. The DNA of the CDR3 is TGTGCCAGCAGCTTAGGGCACGGGAACAATGAGCAGTTCTTC.

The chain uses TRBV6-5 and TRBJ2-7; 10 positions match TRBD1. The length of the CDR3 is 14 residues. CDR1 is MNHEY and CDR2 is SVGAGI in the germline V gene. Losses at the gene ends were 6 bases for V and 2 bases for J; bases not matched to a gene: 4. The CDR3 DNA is TGTGCCAGCAGCTGGGGACAGGGGACCTACGAGCAGTACTTC. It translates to CASSWGQGTYEQYF.

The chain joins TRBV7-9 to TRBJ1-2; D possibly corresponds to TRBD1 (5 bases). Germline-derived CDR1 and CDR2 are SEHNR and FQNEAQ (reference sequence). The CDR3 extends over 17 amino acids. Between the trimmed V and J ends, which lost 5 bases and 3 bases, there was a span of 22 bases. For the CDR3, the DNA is TGTGCCAGCAGCGTTGGGGCGAGGCAGGATATAGACTATGGCTACACCTTC. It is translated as CASSVGARQDIDYGYTF.

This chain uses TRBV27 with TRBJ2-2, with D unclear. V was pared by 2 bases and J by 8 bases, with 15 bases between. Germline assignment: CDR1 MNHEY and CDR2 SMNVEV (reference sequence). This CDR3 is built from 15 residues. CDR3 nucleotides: TGTGCCAGCAGTTTAAAGCCCTCTCCGAGAGGGGAGCTGTTTTTT. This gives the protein CASSLKPSPRGELFF.

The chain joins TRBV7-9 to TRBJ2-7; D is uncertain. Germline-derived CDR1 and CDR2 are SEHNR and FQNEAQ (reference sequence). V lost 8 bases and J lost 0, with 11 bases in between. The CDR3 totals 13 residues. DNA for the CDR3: TGTGCCAGCGCGCTGGACGGCTCCTACGAGCAGTACTTC. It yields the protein CASALDGSYEQYF. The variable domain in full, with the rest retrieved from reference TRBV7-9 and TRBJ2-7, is DTGVSQNPRHKITKRGQNVTFRCDPISEHNRLYWYRQTLGQGPEFLTYFQNEAQLEKSRLLSDRFSAERPKGSFSTLEIQRTEQGDSAMYLCASALDGSYEQYFGPGTRLTVT.

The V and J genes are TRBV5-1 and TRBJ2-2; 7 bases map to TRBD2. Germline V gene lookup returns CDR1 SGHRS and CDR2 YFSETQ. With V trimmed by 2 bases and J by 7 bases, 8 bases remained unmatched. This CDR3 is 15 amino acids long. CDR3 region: CASSFFAGVVGELFF. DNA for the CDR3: TGCGCCAGCAGCTTTTTCGCGGGAGTCGTCGGGGAGCTGTTTTTT. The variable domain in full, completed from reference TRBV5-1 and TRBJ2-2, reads KAGVTQTPRYLIKTRGQQVTLSCSPISGHRSVSWYQQTPGQGLQFLFEYFSETQRNKGNFPGRFSGRQFSNSRSEMNVSTLELGDSALYLCASSFFAGVVGELFFGEGSRLTVL.

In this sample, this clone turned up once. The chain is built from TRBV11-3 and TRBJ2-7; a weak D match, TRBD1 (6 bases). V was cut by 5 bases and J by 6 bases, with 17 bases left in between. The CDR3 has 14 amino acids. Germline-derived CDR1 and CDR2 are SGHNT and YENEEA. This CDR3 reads CASSQTTGNGEQYF. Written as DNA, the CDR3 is TGTGCCAGCAGCCAAACCACAGGGAACGGCGAGCAGTACTTC.

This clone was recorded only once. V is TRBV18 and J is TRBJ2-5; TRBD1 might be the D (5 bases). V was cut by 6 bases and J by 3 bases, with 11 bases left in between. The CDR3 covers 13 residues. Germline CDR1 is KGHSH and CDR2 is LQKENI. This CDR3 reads CASSRQPKETQYF. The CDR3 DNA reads TGTGCCAGCTCCAGACAGCCAAAAGAGACCCAGTACTTC.

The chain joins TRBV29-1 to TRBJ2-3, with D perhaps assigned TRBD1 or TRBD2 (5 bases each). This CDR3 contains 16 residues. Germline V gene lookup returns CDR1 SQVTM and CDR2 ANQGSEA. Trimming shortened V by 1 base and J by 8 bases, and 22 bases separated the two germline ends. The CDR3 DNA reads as TGCAGCGTTGAAGGGGCCCGGGGTCTCTCAGGGCGTACGCAGTATTTT. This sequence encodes CSVEGARGLSGRTQYF.

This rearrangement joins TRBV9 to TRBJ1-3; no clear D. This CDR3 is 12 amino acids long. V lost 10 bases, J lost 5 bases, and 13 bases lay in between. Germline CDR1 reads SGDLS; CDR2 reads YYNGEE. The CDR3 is CAFLGKRNTIYF. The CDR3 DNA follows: TGTGCCTTTTTAGGAAAAAGAAACACCATATATTTT.

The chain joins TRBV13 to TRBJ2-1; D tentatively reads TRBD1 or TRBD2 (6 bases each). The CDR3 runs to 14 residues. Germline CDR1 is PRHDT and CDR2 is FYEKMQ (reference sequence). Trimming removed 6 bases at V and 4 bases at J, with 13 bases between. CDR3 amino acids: CASRPGGLYNEQFF. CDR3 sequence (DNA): TGTGCCAGCAGACCTGGGGGGCTGTACAATGAGCAGTTCTTC. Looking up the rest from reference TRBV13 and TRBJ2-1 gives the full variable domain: AAGVIQSPRHLIKEKRETATLKCYPIPRHDTVYWYQQGPGQDPQFLISFYEKMQSDKGSIPDRFSAQQFSDYHSELNMSSLELGDSALYFCASRPGGLYNEQFFGPGTRLTVL.

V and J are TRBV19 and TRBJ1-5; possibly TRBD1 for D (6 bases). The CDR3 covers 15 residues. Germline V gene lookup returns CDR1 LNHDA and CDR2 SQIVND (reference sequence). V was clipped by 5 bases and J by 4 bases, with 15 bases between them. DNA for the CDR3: TGTGCCAGTAGTTCTCCCGGACAGAGGAATCAGCCCCAGCATTTT. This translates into CASSSPGQRNQPQHF.

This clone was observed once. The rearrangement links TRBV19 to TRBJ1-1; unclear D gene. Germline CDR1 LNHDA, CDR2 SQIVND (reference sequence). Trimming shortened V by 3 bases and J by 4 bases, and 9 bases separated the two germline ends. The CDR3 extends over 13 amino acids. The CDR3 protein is CASSMMGSTEAFF. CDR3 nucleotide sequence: TGTGCCAGTAGTATGATGGGGAGCACTGAAGCTTTCTTT.

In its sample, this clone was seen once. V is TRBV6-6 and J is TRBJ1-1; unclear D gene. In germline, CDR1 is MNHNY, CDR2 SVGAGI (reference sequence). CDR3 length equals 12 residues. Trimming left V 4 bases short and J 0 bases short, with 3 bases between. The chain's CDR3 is CASSWMNTEAFF. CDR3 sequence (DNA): TGTGCCAGCAGTTGGATGAACACTGAAGCTTTCTTT.

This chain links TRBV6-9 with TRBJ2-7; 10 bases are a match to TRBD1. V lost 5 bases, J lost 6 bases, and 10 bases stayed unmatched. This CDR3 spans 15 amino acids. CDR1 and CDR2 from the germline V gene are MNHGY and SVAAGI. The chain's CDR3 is CASSPPGQGFSEQYF. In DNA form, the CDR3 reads TGTGCCAGCAGTCCTCCGGGACAGGGGTTTTCCGAGCAGTACTTC.

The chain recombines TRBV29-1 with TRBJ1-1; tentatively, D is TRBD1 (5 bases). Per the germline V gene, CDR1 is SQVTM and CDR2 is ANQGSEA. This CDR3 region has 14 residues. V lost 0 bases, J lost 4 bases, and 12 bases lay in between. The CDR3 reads CSVEDTAGRTEAFF. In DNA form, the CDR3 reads TGCAGCGTTGAAGATACCGCAGGGCGCACTGAAGCTTTCTTT. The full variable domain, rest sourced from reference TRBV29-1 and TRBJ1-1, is SAVISQKPSRDICQRGTSLTIQCQVDSQVTMMFWYRQQPGQSLTLIATANQGSEATYESGFVIDKFPISRPNLTFSTLTVSNMSPEDSSIYLCSVEDTAGRTEAFFGQGTRLTVV.

The CDR3 loop is CASSRDGGETQYF. CDR3 nucleotides: TGTGCCAGCAGCCGGGACGGTGGGGAGACCCAGTACTTC. The rearrangement links TRBV2 to TRBJ2-5; D possibly uses TRBD1 or TRBD2 (5 bases each). V was cut by 6 bases and J by 5 bases, with 13 bases left in between. The germline gives CDR1 SNHLY, CDR2 FYNNEI. This CDR3 comprises 13 residues.

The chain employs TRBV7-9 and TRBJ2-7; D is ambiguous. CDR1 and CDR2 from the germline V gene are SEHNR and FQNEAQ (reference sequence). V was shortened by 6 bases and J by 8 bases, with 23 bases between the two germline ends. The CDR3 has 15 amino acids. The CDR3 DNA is TGTGCCAGCAGTTTTGAAGATCGGCAACTACGAAAGCAGTACTTC. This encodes CASSFEDRQLRKQYF.

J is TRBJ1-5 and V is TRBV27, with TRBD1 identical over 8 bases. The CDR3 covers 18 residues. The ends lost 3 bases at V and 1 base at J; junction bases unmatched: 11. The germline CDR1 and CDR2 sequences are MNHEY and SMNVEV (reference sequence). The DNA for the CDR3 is TGTGCCAGCAGTTTGCTACGGACAGGGTGGGCGAGCAATCAGCCCCAGCATTTT. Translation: CASSLLRTGWASNQPQHF.

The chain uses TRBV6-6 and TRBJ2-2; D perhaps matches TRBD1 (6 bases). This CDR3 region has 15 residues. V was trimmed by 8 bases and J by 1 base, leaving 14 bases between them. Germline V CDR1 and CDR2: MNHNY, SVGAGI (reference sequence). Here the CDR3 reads CASHLGARNTGELFF. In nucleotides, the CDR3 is TGTGCCAGCCACCTGGGGGCTAGGAACACCGGGGAGCTGTTTTTT.

The DNA of the CDR3 is TGCGCCAGCAGTGACCCGGGGACTAGCGGGACGAACACCGGGGAGCTGTTTTTT. This sequence encodes CASSDPGTSGTNTGELFF. The rearrangement uses TRBV10-1 and TRBJ2-2; 13 nucleotides align to TRBD2. The V and J ends lost 3 bases and 0 bases, in that order; junction bases with no gene match: 4. This CDR3 comprises 18 residues. Germline V gene lookup returns CDR1 WNHNN and CDR2 SYGVQD (reference sequence).

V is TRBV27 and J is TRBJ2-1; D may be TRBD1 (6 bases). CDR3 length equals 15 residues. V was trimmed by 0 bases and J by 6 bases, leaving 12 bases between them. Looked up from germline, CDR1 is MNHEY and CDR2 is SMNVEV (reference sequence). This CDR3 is CASSLSAKGVNEQFF. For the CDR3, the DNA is TGTGCCAGCAGTTTATCCGCGAAGGGGGTCAATGAGCAGTTCTTC.